The source of this T cell receptor (beta chain) is a study of Graves' ophthalmopathy and Graves' hyperthyroidism. Germline V CDR1 and CDR2: ENHRY, SYGVKD. The CDR3 has 15 amino acids. Hyperthyroidism patients were newly diagnosed, under 2 months' duration, aged 18 to 65. Clinicians diagnosed using symptoms, serum thyroxine, TRAb, thyroid ultrasound and orbital computed tomography. RNA transcripts served as template for amplifying TCR beta CDR3 sequences. First-round RT-PCR employed HTBI primers, with a second-round multiplex PCR after it. TCRdb fed the multiplex PCR reads into MiXCR, producing one record per CDR3 protein. The sample consists of 900,000 to 1,200,000 distinct CDR3 sequences, about 40% of them appearing once. Note on this clonotype: A junction end diverges from the germline sequence, so it may reflect a read error.

The TCR comes from an adult man with Graves' hyperthyroidism. This chain links TRBV10-3 with TRBJ1-5, with no clear D. The sample consisted of peripheral blood or thyroid tissue (not recorded which). The CDR3 DNA reads as TGTGCCAGCAGTTACTCGACTAGCTCCAATCAGCCCCAGCATTTT. This encodes CASSYSTSSNQPQHF.